The rows below give T cell receptor beta chains drawn from one sample of a study of T cells after yellow fever vaccination. Via MiXCR, TCRdb re-called the 5' RACE reads, giving one row per CDR3 protein. Of approximately 600,000 distinct CDR3 sequences listed, about 12% are singletons. Here the sequenced sample was PBMCs, taken on the day of the yellow fever booster vaccination. The receptor set was obtained from a man aged 25 to 40 who received the YFV17D yellow fever vaccine. CDR3s include the opening cysteine and the closing phenylalanine or tryptophan. The D gene is left open where the match is weak. Only some rows state a clone size, as once, few, many or a class for expanded clones.

NA | TRBJ2-2 | TRBV25-1 | NA | TGTGCCAGCAACACCCAAGGGGTGCCCGGGGAGCTGTTTTTT | CASNTQGVPGELFF
NA | TRBJ2-6 | TRBV5-1 | few | TGCGCCAGCAGCATGAGGTCTGGGGCCAACGTCCTGACTTTC | CASSMRSGANVLTF
NA | TRBJ2-5 | TRBV6-1 | few | TGTGCCAGCAGTGCCCTTATGTACCAAGAGACCCAGTACTTC | CASSALMYQETQYF
TRBD1 | TRBJ2-7 | TRBV7-9 | NA | TGTGCCAGCAGCTCGTTGCCGGGACAGGCGACGTACGAGCAGTACTTC | CASSSLPGQATYEQYF
NA | TRBJ2-3 | TRBV7-2 | NA | TGTGCCAGCAGCCCCAACGCGGGGTTGACAGATACGCAGTATTTT | CASSPNAGLTDTQYF
NA | TRBJ2-3 | TRBV4-3 | few | TGCGCCAGCAGCCCGGGGACCGGAAGGCCTCCAGATACGCAGTATTTT | CASSPGTGRPPDTQYF
TRBD1 | TRBJ2-5 | TRBV20-1 | few | TGCAGTGCTATCCCGGGACAGGGTTTCCAGGAGACCCAGTACTTC | CSAIPGQGFQETQYF
NA | TRBJ1-5 | TRBV10-3 | NA | TGTGCCATCAGTGGTCCCAGGGATAGCAATCAGCCCCAGCATTTT | CAISGPRDSNQPQHF
TRBD1 | TRBJ2-7 | TRBV27 | NA | TGTGCCAGCAGGGGACAGGGGTTCTACGAGCAGTACTTC | CASRGQGFYEQYF
TRBD1 | TRBJ1-6 | TRBV6-1 | few | TGTGCCAGCAGACCGGACAGGGTGCGATCACCCCTCCACTTT | CASRPDRVRSPLHF
NA | TRBJ2-7 | TRBV4-1 | few | TGCGCCAGCAGCCAGGATTTGGCGAGACGCCGCTACGAGCAGTACTTC | CASSQDLARRRYEQYF
NA | TRBJ1-2 | TRBV5-1 | once | TGCGCCAGCAGCTTGGCCGGGCACTATGGCTACACCTTC | CASSLAGHYGYTF
TRBD1 | TRBJ1-2 | TRBV6-5 | NA | TGTGCCAGCAGTTACCTGGACAGGTCCATGAATGGCTACACCTTC | CASSYLDRSMNGYTF
NA | TRBJ2-2 | TRBV6-2/TRBV6-3 | NA | TGTGCCAGCAGTTTGGGGTATGGTACTAGAAACACCGGGGAGCTGTTTTTT | CASSLGYGTRNTGELFF
NA | TRBJ2-1 | TRBV3-1 | few | TGTGCCAGCAGTCACAGGAGCTCCTACAATGAGCAGTTCTTC | CASSHRSSYNEQFF
NA | TRBJ2-1 | TRBV10-2 | NA | TGCGCCAGCAGGGACGGCCCGGTGGGGGAAGTAGTTTACAATGAGCAGTTCTTC | CASRDGPVGEVVYNEQFF
TRBD1 | TRBJ2-7 | TRBV5-1 | few | TGCGCCAGCAGCTTGGGAGGGACAGGTCCGACCTACGAGCAGTACTTC | CASSLGGTGPTYEQYF
TRBD1 | TRBJ2-1 | TRBV7-9 | NA | TGTGCCAGCAGCCAAGAAACAGGGGCCTTTTACGAGCAGTTCTTC | CASSQETGAFYEQFF
NA | TRBJ2-2 | TRBV25-1 | NA | TGTGCCAGCAGTGAATTAGCGCGCAGTCCCAATTCCGGGGAGCTGTTTTTT | CASSELARSPNSGELFF
NA | TRBJ2-5 | TRBV20-1 | NA | TGCAGTGCTGGGGGCGCGGGATATTTAGGAGAAGAGACCCAGTACTTC | CSAGGAGYLGEETQYF
NA | TRBJ2-7 | TRBV20-1 | NA | TGCAGTGCTAGAGGGGACCAAGAGCAGTACTTC | CSARGDQEQYF
NA | TRBJ2-5 | TRBV12-3/TRBV12-4 | few | TGTGCCAGCAGGCGGACAACCACCCAAGAGACCCAGTACTTC | CASRRTTTQETQYF
TRBD1 | TRBJ2-7 | TRBV27 | NA | TGTGCCAGCAGTCAACCAGGGACAGTTCCTCCCTACGAGCAGTACTTC | CASSQPGTVPPYEQYF
NA | TRBJ2-5 | TRBV5-1 | NA | TGCGCCAGCAGCTTGGGGCCAGTGGAGACCCAGTACTTC | CASSLGPVETQYF
NA | TRBJ2-3 | TRBV14 | few | TGTGCCAGCAGCCCTTGGGGCAGCACAGATACGCAGTATTTT | CASSPWGSTDTQYF
NA | TRBJ1-5 | TRBV30 | NA | TGTGCCTGGAGTGCTAACAGGGTCGGGAGCAATCAGCCCCAGCATTTT | CAWSANRVGSNQPQHF
NA | TRBJ2-3 | TRBV5-1 | NA | TGCGCCAGCAGCTTGGAGTTGGTTAGCACAGATACGCAGTATTTT | CASSLELVSTDTQYF
NA | TRBJ2-2 | TRBV24-1 | NA | TGTGCCACCAGTGATCGGCAGACGAACACCGGGGAGCTGTTTTTT | CATSDRQTNTGELFF
NA | TRBJ2-7 | TRBV18 | few | TGTGCCAGCTCACCAAACGACGGGACCTACGAGCAGTACTTC | CASSPNDGTYEQYF
NA | TRBJ1-1 | TRBV1 | NA | TGCACCAGCAGCCAAGATGACAGGGGTGAAGCTTTCTTT | CTSSQDDRGEAFF
NA | TRBJ2-7 | TRBV2 | NA | TGTGCCAGCAGTGATGGGGGGACCGAGCAGTACTTC | CASSDGGTEQYF
TRBD2 | TRBJ2-1 | TRBV20-1 | few | TGCAGTGCTAGAGATCCCGGCGGGAGGAGCTCCTACAATGAGCAGTTCTTC | CSARDPGGRSSYNEQFF
NA | TRBJ2-1 | TRBV5-4 | NA | TGTGCCAGCAGCTTGAACTCGCTCGGCAATGAGCAGTTCTTC | CASSLNSLGNEQFF
NA | TRBJ2-1 | TRBV10-3 | NA | TGTGCCATCAGTGAGTCCCCTTTGTACAATGAGCAGTTCTTC | CAISESPLYNEQFF
TRBD2 | TRBJ2-7 | TRBV19 | few | TGTGCCAGTAGTACCGATAGCGGGATAAGCGAGCAGTACTTC | CASSTDSGISEQYF
NA | TRBJ1-2 | TRBV4-3 | few | TGCGCCAGCAGCCAAGATTATACAGGGACTAACTATGGCTACACCTTC | CASSQDYTGTNYGYTF
NA | TRBJ1-1 | TRBV7-9 | NA | TGTGCCAGCAGCTTAAATGGGGTCGCGAACACTGAAGCTTTCTTT | CASSLNGVANTEAFF
NA | TRBJ2-4 | TRBV20-1 | NA | TGCAGTGCTTACAACCGACAGCTAGCCAAAAACATTCAGTACTTC | CSAYNRQLAKNIQYF
TRBD2 | TRBJ2-3 | TRBV28 | NA | TGTGCCAGCAGTTCCGGGACTAGCGGGGCCAGGGATACGCAGTATTTT | CASSSGTSGARDTQYF
NA | TRBJ2-2 | TRBV11-2 | NA | TGTGCCAGCAGCCCCTTAAGCACCGGGGAGCTGTTTTTT | CASSPLSTGELFF
NA | TRBJ2-1 | TRBV10-3 | few | TGTGCCATCACGGAAGGACTCGCCGCTTACAATGAGCAGTTCTTC | CAITEGLAAYNEQFF
NA | TRBJ1-5 | TRBV9 | NA | TGTGCCAGCAGCGCTCAGGGGAATAGCAATCAGCCCCAGCATTTT | CASSAQGNSNQPQHF
TRBD1 | TRBJ2-7 | TRBV29-1 | few | TGCAGCGCTAAGACAGGGGCGGACGAGCAGTACTTC | CSAKTGADEQYF
NA | TRBJ2-5 | TRBV6-5 | many | TGTGCCAGCAGCACCCGGGACGCGAGAGAGACCCAGTACTTC | CASSTRDARETQYF
TRBD1 | TRBJ2-1 | TRBV20-1 | NA | TGCAGTAACCGGGACAGCTACAATGAGCAGTTCTTC | CSNRDSYNEQFF